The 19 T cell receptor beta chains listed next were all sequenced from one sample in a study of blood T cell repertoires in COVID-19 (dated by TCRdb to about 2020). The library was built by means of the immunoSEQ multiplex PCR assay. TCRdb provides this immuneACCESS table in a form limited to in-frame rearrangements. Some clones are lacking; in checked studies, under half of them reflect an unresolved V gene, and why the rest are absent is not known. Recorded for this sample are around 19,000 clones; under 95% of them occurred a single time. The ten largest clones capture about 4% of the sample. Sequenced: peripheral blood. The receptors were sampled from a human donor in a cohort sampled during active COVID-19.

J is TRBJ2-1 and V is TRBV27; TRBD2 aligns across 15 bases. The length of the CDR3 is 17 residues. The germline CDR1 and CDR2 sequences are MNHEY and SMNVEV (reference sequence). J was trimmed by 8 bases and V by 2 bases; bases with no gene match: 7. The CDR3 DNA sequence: TGTGCCAGCAGTTTAGGACACGGGACTAGCGGGAGGTATGAGCAGTTCTTC. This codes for CASSLGHGTSGRYEQFF.

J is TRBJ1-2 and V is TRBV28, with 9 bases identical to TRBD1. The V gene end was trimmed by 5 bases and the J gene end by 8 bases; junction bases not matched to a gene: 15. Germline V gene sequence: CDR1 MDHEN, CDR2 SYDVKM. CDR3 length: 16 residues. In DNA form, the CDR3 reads TGTGCCAGCAGTCGAAGGACAGGGGATTTATCGGGGGGCTACACCTTC. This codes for CASSRRTGDLSGGYTF.

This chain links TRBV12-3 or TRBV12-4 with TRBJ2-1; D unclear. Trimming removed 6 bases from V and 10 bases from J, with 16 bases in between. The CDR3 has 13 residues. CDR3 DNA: TGTGCCAGCAGCCCCGAAGTTGTCCGGGAGCAGTTCTTC. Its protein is CASSPEVVREQFF.

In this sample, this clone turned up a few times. CDR3 in DNA: TGTGCCAGCAGTTACGGGACAGGCCGACGTTATGGCTACACCTTC. It yields the protein CASSYGTGRRYGYTF. This chain uses TRBV6-5 with TRBJ1-2, with 8 bases identical to TRBD1. J lost 5 bases, V lost 2 bases, and 7 bases had no gene match. CDR3 size: 15 residues. Germline lookup yields CDR1 MNHEY and CDR2 SVGAGI.

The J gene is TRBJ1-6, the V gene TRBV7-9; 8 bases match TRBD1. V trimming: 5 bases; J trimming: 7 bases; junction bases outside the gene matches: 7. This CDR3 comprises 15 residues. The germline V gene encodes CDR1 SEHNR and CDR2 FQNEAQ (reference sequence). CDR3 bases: TGTGCCAGCAGCAGAGGGACAGGACCAAATTCACCCCTCCACTTT. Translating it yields CASSRGTGPNSPLHF.

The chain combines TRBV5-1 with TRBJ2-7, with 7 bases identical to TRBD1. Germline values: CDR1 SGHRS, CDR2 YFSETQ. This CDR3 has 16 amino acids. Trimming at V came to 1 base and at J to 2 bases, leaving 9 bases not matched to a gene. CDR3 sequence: CASSLSPGQGAYEQYF. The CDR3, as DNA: TGCGCCAGCAGCTTGTCTCCCGGGCAGGGGGCCTACGAGCAGTACTTC.

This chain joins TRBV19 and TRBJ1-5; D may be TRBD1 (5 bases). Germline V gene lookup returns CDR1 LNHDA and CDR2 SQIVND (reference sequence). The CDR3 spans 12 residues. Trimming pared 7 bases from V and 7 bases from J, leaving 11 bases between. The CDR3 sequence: CASTRGDQPQHF. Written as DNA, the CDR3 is TGTGCCAGTACTCGGGGGGACCAGCCCCAGCATTTT.

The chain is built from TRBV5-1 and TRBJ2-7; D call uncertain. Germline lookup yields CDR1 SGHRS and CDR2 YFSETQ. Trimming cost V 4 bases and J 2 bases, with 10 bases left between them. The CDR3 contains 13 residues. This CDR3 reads CASSQSRTYEQYF. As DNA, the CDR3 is TGCGCCAGCAGCCAATCGAGAACCTACGAGCAGTACTTC.

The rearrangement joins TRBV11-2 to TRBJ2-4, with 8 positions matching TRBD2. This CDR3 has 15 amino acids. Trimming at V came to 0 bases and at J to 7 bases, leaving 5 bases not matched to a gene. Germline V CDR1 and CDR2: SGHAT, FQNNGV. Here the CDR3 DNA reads TGTGCCAGCAGCTTAGATCGGGCTAGCGGGAACATTCAGTACTTC. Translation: CASSLDRASGNIQYF.

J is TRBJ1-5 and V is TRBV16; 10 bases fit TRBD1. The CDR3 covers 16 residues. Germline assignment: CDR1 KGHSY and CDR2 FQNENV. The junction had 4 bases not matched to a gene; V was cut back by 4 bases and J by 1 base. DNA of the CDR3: TGTGCCAGCAGCCCCTGGACAGGGGGAAGCAATCAGCCCCAGCATTTT. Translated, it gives CASSPWTGGSNQPQHF. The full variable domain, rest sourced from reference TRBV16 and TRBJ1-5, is GEEVAQTPKHLVRGEGQKAKLYCAPIKGHSYVFWYQQVLKNEFKFLISFQNENVFDETGMPKERFSAKCLPNSPCSLEIQATKLEDSAVYFCASSPWTGGSNQPQHFGDGTRLSIL.

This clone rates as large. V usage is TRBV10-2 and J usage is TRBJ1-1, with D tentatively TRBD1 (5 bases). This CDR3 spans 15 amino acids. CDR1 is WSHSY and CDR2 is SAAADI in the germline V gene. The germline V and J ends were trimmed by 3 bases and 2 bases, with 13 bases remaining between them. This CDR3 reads CASSEWQGTNTEAFF. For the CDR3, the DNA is TGCGCCAGCAGTGAATGGCAGGGTACAAACACTGAAGCTTTCTTT.

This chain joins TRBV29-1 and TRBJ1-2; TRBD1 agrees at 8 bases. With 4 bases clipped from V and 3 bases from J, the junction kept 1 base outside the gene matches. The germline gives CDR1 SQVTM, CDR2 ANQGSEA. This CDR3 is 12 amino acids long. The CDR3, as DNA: TGCAGCGTTGTGACAGGGGACTATGGCTACACCTTC. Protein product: CSVVTGDYGYTF.

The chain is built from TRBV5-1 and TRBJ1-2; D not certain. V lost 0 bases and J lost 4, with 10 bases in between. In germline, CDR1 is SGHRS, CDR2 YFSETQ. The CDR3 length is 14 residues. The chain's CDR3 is CASSLDIPRYGYTF. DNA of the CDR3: TGCGCCAGCAGCTTGGATATACCGCGCTATGGCTACACCTTC.

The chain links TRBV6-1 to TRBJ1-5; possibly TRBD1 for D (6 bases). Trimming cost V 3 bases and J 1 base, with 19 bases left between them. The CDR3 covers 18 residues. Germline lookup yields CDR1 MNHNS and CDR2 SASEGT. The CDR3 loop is CASSEISSGAVSNQPQHF. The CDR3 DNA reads TGTGCCAGCAGTGAGATTAGTTCAGGGGCGGTGAGCAATCAGCCCCAGCATTTT.

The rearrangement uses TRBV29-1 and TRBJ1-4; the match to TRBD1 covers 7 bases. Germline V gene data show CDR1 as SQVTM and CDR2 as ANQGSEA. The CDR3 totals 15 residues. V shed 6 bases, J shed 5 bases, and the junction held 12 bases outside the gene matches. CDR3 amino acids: CSVRRATGPNEKLFF. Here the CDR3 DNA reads TGCAGCGTCCGACGGGCGACAGGGCCGAATGAAAAACTGTTTTTT.

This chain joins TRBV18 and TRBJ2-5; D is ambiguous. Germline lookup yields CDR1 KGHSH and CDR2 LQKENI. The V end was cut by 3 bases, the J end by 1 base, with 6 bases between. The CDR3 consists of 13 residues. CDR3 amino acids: CASSPSPQETQYF. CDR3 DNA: TGTGCCAGCTCACCTAGCCCCCAAGAGACCCAGTACTTC.

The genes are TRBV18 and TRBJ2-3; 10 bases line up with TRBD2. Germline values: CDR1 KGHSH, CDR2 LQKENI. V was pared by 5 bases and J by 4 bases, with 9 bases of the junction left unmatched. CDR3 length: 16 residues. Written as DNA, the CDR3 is TGTGCCAGCTCATCCAAGCTAGCGGGGGTTGCAGATACGCAGTATTTT. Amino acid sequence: CASSSKLAGVADTQYF. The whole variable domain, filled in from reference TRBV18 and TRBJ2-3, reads NAGVMQNPRHLVRRRGQEARLRCSPMKGHSHVYWYRQLPEEGLKFMVYLQKENIIDESGMPKERFSAEFPKEGPSILRIQQVVRGDSAAYFCASSSKLAGVADTQYFGPGTRLTVL.

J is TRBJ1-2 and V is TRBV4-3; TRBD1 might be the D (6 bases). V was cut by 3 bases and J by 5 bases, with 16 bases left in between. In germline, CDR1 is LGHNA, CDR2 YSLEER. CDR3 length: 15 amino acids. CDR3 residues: CASSHVLGAQYGYTF. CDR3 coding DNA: TGCGCCAGCAGCCATGTGCTGGGGGCGCAGTATGGCTACACCTTC.

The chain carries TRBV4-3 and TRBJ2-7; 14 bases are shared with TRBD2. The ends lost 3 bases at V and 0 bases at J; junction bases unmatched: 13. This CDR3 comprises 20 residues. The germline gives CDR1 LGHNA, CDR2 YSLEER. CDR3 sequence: CASSQSRGLAGDPTSYEQYV. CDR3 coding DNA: TGCGCCAGCAGCCAGTCACGGGGACTAGCGGGAGACCCTACCTCCTACGAGCAGTACGTC.